Each of the 21 T cell receptor beta chains below was sequenced from the same sample in a study of shared clonotypes between healthy human individuals. The table came from immunoSEQ multiplex PCR; TCRdb's copy has only in-frame clones and leaves some out. The top ten hold 0.1% to 0.11% of the sample, which has 450,000 to 700,000 clones, 95% seen once. As defined, naive CD8 cells were CD45RO-negative and positively selected for CCR7, with terminally differentiated effector memory CD45RA+ cells excluded. Sequenced material: naive CD8+ T cells sorted from blood. The receptors shown here come from a woman aged 30 to 39 in good health.

Regarding this clone: A junction boundary mismatches the germline segment, possibly from a read error. The rearrangement uses TRBV19 and TRBJ1-6, with a weak D call TRBD1 (5 bases). This CDR3 spans 13 amino acids. In germline, CDR1 is LNHDA, CDR2 SQIVND (reference sequence). Here the CDR3 DNA reads TGTGCCTGTAGATGGGGACCTAATTCACCCCTCCACTTT. This translates into CACRWGPNSPLHF.

The V call is TRBV5-4, the J call TRBJ2-5, with TRBD2 matching 7 bases. The CDR3 is made up of 11 amino acids. The germline gives CDR1 SGHNT, CDR2 YYREEE (reference sequence). The V gene end was trimmed by 4 bases and the J gene end by 11 bases; junction bases not matched to a gene: 5. The CDR3 here is CASSAGDEQYF. In nucleotides, the CDR3 is TGTGCCAGCAGCGCGGGGGATGAGCAGTACTTC.

This rearrangement joins TRBV19 to TRBJ1-4; D is undetermined. The germline V and J ends were trimmed by 8 bases and 5 bases, with 12 bases remaining between them. The germline gives CDR1 LNHDA, CDR2 SQIVND (reference sequence). This CDR3 is built from 13 residues. CDR3 region: CASQASLNEKLFF. CDR3 nucleotides: TGTGCCAGTCAGGCCAGCCTCAATGAAAAACTGTTTTTT.

The rearrangement joins TRBV5-4 to TRBJ2-7; 11 bases line up with TRBD2. This CDR3 contains 14 residues. Germline V gene data show CDR1 as SGHNT and CDR2 as YYREEE (reference sequence). V lost 4 bases, J lost 4 bases, and 4 bases stayed unmatched. The CDR3: CASSAGTSGYEQYF. The CDR3 DNA is TGTGCCAGCAGCGCCGGGACTAGCGGTTACGAGCAGTACTTC.

The rearrangement links TRBV28 to TRBJ2-1; 10 nucleotides match TRBD2. Trimming removed 6 bases from V and 4 bases from J; junction bases left unmatched: 12. The CDR3 runs to 17 residues. CDR1 MDHEN and CDR2 SYDVKM come from the germline V gene. The CDR3 nucleotides are TGTGCCAGCAGCCTAATGAAAACTAGCGGGATTTACAATGAGCAGTTCTTC. Its protein product is CASSLMKTSGIYNEQFF.

The chain is built from TRBV19 and TRBJ2-1; possible D gene TRBD1, 6 bases. Germline assignment: CDR1 LNHDA and CDR2 SQIVND (reference sequence). The CDR3 consists of 16 residues. V was shortened by 0 bases and J by 8 bases, with 17 bases between the two germline ends. The CDR3 loop reads CASSIDPDSRMYEQFF. The DNA of the CDR3 is TGTGCCAGTAGTATAGATCCGGACAGCCGTATGTATGAGCAGTTCTTC. The full variable domain, its missing parts supplied by reference TRBV19 and TRBJ2-1, is DGGITQSPKYLFRKEGQNVTLSCEQNLNHDAMYWYRQDPGQGLRLIYYSQIVNDFQKGDIAEGYSVSREKKESFPLTVTSAQKNPTAFYLCASSIDPDSRMYEQFFGPGTRLTVL.

This clone has a single count. The J gene is TRBJ2-5, the V gene TRBV19; D may be TRBD2 (6 bases). Trimming cost V 1 base and J 5 bases, with 17 bases left between them. The CDR3 contains 16 residues. Per germline, CDR1 LNHDA and CDR2 SQIVND (reference sequence). The CDR3 spells CASSIVLGGHLETQYF. CDR3 DNA sequence: TGTGCCAGTAGTATAGTTTTGGGGGGTCATTTGGAGACCCAGTACTTC.

This clone is a singleton in its sample. J is TRBJ2-1 and V is TRBV9; the D is unclear. Germline V gene sequence: CDR1 SGDLS, CDR2 YYNGEE. Trimming cost V 3 bases and J 0 bases, with 7 bases left between them. The CDR3 has 14 amino acids. In nucleotides, the CDR3 is TGTGCCAGCAGCGCTCCTAGCTCCTACAATGAGCAGTTCTTC. It codes for CASSAPSSYNEQFF.

CDR3: CASSQVLLASYEQYF. CDR3 nucleotides: TGCGCCAGCAGCCAAGTCCTCCTGGCCTCCTACGAGCAGTACTTC. The V and J genes are TRBV4-1 and TRBJ2-7; D gene ambiguous. The germline V gene has CDR1 MGHRA and CDR2 YSYEKL. The ends were cut back, 1 base at V and 0 bases at J, with 10 bases in the middle. The CDR3 has 15 amino acids.

The chain carries TRBV5-4 and TRBJ1-1; D unclear. There are 14 residues in the CDR3. Germline V lookup: CDR1 SGHNT, CDR2 YYREEE (reference sequence). V was clipped by 0 bases and J by 4 bases, with 10 bases between them. In DNA form, the CDR3 reads TGTGCCAGCAGCTTGGACTCACGGGGCACTGAAGCTTTCTTT. Amino acids: CASSLDSRGTEAFF.

This sequence joins TRBV6-5 and TRBJ2-7, with D tentatively TRBD1 or TRBD2 (5 bases each). Germline V gene data show CDR1 as MNHEY and CDR2 as SVGAGI. The CDR3 has 12 amino acids. V dropped 5 bases and J dropped 7 bases, with 12 bases sitting between them. The CDR3 spells CASSGGSGEQYF. The CDR3 DNA follows: TGTGCCAGCAGTGGGGGTTCGGGGGAGCAGTACTTC.

V usage is TRBV4-2 and J usage is TRBJ2-2, with D perhaps TRBD2 (5 bases). The CDR3 spans 17 residues. Germline V lookup: CDR1 LGHNA, CDR2 YNFKEQ. V was clipped by 2 bases and J by 6 bases, with 19 bases between them. CDR3 in amino acids: CASSQFGSRGRPGELFF. In DNA form, the CDR3 reads TGTGCCAGCAGCCAATTTGGTTCCCGGGGTCGGCCCGGGGAGCTGTTTTTT.

The chain has TRBV28 and TRBJ1-2; unclear D gene. With 3 bases removed from V and 8 bases from J, the gap between germline ends came to 13 bases. The CDR3 has 13 residues. In germline, CDR1 is MDHEN, CDR2 SYDVKM. CDR3 region: CASSFTSPGGYTF. CDR3 coding DNA: TGTGCCAGCAGTTTTACTTCCCCGGGGGGCTACACCTTC.

The chain has TRBV5-6 and TRBJ2-1; 7 bases are a match to TRBD2. Germline CDR1 reads SGHDT; CDR2 reads YYEEEE. The trim removed 1 base at V and 6 bases at J, leaving 4 bases unmatched. This CDR3 is built from 14 residues. The CDR3 loop reads CASSLLAAPNEQFF. CDR3 sequence (DNA): TGTGCCAGCAGCTTGCTAGCGGCTCCCAATGAGCAGTTCTTC. The full variable domain, rest sourced from reference TRBV5-6 and TRBJ2-1, is DAGVTQSPTHLIKTRGQQVTLRCSPKSGHDTVSWYQQALGQGPQFIFQYYEEEERQRGNFPDRFSGHQFPNYSSELNVNALLLGDSALYLCASSLLAAPNEQFFGPGTRLTVL.

The V gene is TRBV4-1, the J gene TRBJ2-3; 8 bases are a match to TRBD2. The V gene's germline CDR1 is MGHRA and CDR2 YSYEKL. This CDR3 has 15 residues. Trimming at V came to 2 bases and at J to 1 base, leaving 2 bases not matched to a gene. CDR3 coding DNA: TGCGCCAGCAGCCAAACTAGCGGAGGCACAGATACGCAGTATTTT. It codes for CASSQTSGGTDTQYF.

The V and J genes are TRBV6-1 and TRBJ2-7; 11 nucleotides agree with TRBD2. Germline-derived CDR1 and CDR2 are MNHNS and SASEGT. CDR3 length: 18 residues. The V segment lost 0 bases and the J segment 2 bases; nucleotides outside the gene matches: 9. CDR3 sequence reads: CASSEAGELAGVAYEQYF. DNA for the CDR3: TGTGCCAGCAGTGAAGCGGGGGAACTAGCGGGAGTCGCCTACGAGCAGTACTTC.

The chain carries TRBV6-1 and TRBJ2-7; tentatively, D is TRBD1 (7 bases). Looked up from germline, CDR1 is MNHNS and CDR2 is SASEGT. This CDR3 contains 15 residues. V gave up 1 base and J gave up 3 bases, with 13 bases separating them. This CDR3 is CASSEGPGGGYEQYF. The CDR3 bases are TGTGCCAGCAGTGAAGGTCCAGGGGGAGGCTACGAGCAGTACTTC.

The V call is TRBV5-4, the J call TRBJ2-2, with D possibly matching TRBD1 (6 bases). Germline V gene lookup returns CDR1 SGHNT and CDR2 YYREEE (reference sequence). The CDR3 has 15 amino acids. V lost 4 bases, J lost 6 bases, and 16 bases lay in between. The chain's CDR3 is CASSPSGQMAGELFF. In DNA, the CDR3 is TGTGCCAGCAGCCCCTCAGGACAGATGGCCGGGGAGCTGTTTTTT.

CDR3 nucleotide sequence: TGTGCCAGCAGTTTATCGTCGGGGACCGGAGATACGCAGTATTTT. Protein sequence: CASSLSSGTGDTQYF. The chain joins TRBV27 to TRBJ2-3; D tentatively reads TRBD1 or TRBD2 (5 bases each). CDR1 MNHEY and CDR2 SMNVEV come from the germline V gene (reference sequence). This CDR3 has 15 residues. Trimming took 0 bases from V and 5 from J, leaving 12 bases between them.

The rearrangement links TRBV4-1 to TRBJ1-1; unclear D gene. V shed 1 base and J shed 0 bases, with 9 bases lying between them. The CDR3 has 15 amino acids. In germline, CDR1 is MGHRA, CDR2 YSYEKL. The CDR3 region is CASSQGPSMNTEAFF. The CDR3 DNA is TGCGCCAGCAGCCAAGGTCCGAGCATGAACACTGAAGCTTTCTTT.

The chain combines TRBV7-9 with TRBJ1-6, with a weak D call TRBD1 (5 bases). Germline-derived CDR1 and CDR2 are SEHNR and FQNEAQ (reference sequence). V dropped 4 bases and J dropped 2 bases, with 9 bases sitting between them. This CDR3 is 15 amino acids long. DNA for the CDR3: TGTGCCAGCAGCTCCGACAGAGCCTATAATTCACCCCTCCACTTT. Translated: CASSSDRAYNSPLHF. Supplemented by reference TRBV7-9 and TRBJ1-6, the full variable domain reads DTGVSQNPRHKITKRGQNVTFRCDPISEHNRLYWYRQTLGQGPEFLTYFQNEAQLEKSRLLSDRFSAERPKGSFSTLEIQRTEQGDSAMYLCASSSDRAYNSPLHFGNGTRLTVT.